Following are 7 T cell receptor beta chains from one sample sequenced in a study of cytomegalovirus exposure and HLA in healthy donors. Data came from immunoSEQ multiplex PCR; TCRdb stores just in-frame clones and leaves some out. Here the sample spans 210,000 or so clones, approximately 86% being singletons. Sequencing was performed on PBMCs. These receptors all come from a woman under 30 in good health and CMV-seronegative.

This sequence joins TRBV5-6 and TRBJ2-7; D unresolved. The germline V gene has CDR1 SGHDT and CDR2 YYEEEE. Trimming removed 4 bases at V and 1 base at J, with 6 bases between. This CDR3 has 12 amino acids. CDR3 DNA sequence: TGTGCCAGCAGCGCGACATCCTACGAGCAGTACTTC. It yields the protein CASSATSYEQYF.

The genes are TRBV6-6 and TRBJ2-7; possible D gene TRBD1, 9 bases. The V end lost 6 bases, the J end lost 5 bases, and 23 bases lay between the germline ends. Germline V gene lookup returns CDR1 MNHNY and CDR2 SVGAGI (reference sequence). The CDR3 sequence is 16 residues long. CDR3 sequence (DNA): TGTGCCAGCAGCCCCGTTAGCGGGACAGGGCTGAACGAGCAGTACTTC. It yields the protein CASSPVSGTGLNEQYF.

This clone was recorded once. J is TRBJ2-7 and V is TRBV4-1; possibly TRBD1 for D (7 bases). Trimming removed 0 bases at V and 7 bases at J, with 31 bases between. This CDR3 has 20 amino acids. CDR1 is MGHRA and CDR2 is YSYEKL in the germline V gene. This CDR3 reads CASSQEVGRAGGLRATEQYF. The CDR3 DNA sequence: TGCGCCAGCAGCCAAGAAGTAGGCAGGGCAGGGGGACTCCGGGCTACAGAGCAGTACTTC.

The rearrangement uses TRBV15 and TRBJ2-1, with TRBD1 identical over 7 bases. Trimming at V came to 0 bases and at J to 10 bases, leaving 9 bases not matched to a gene. CDR3 size: 15 residues. Germline V gene lookup returns CDR1 LNHNV and CDR2 YYDKDF (reference sequence). Here the CDR3 DNA reads TGTGCCACCAGCAGAGATGGAACAGGGGCGGCGGAGCAGTTCTTC. This codes for CATSRDGTGAAEQFF.

This sequence joins TRBV4-2 and TRBJ2-7, with a possible D match to TRBD2 (6 bases). V was clipped by 6 bases and J by 2 bases, with 20 bases between them. From germline, CDR1 is LGHNA and CDR2 YNFKEQ. The CDR3 contains 16 residues. The CDR3 DNA follows: TGTGCCAGCAGTCAGTCCGGAGGCGGGGTCCCCTACGAGCAGTACTTC. This gives the protein CASSQSGGGVPYEQYF.

This clone was counted a single time. The chain combines TRBV5-1 with TRBJ1-2; 10 nucleotides match TRBD1. Germline-derived CDR1 and CDR2 are SGHRS and YFSETQ. CDR3 length: 15 residues. V dropped 0 bases and J dropped 6; count of bases not matched to a gene: 5. DNA of the CDR3: TGCGCCAGCAGCTTGGAGGGACAGGGGAGGGATGGCTACACCTTC. This codes for CASSLEGQGRDGYTF. Supplemented by reference TRBV5-1 and TRBJ1-2, the full variable domain reads KAGVTQTPRYLIKTRGQQVTLSCSPISGHRSVSWYQQTPGQGLQFLFEYFSETQRNKGNFPGRFSGRQFSNSRSEMNVSTLELGDSALYLCASSLEGQGRDGYTFGSGTRLTVV.

In this sample, this clone turned up a few times. The rearrangement uses TRBV6-1 and TRBJ1-1; D possibly corresponds to TRBD1 (6 bases). Germline values: CDR1 MNHNS, CDR2 SASEGT. This CDR3 comprises 14 residues. V was cut by 1 base and J by 9 bases, with 15 bases left in between. The CDR3 spells CASSEDRTAQKAFF. CDR3 nucleotides: TGTGCCAGCAGTGAAGACCGGACAGCTCAGAAAGCTTTCTTT.